This T cell receptor beta chain was sequenced during a study of blood T cell repertoires in COVID-19. At the level of the study: The United States, Italy and Spain supplied acute and convalescent COVID-19 samples. Sources were T cells, B-cell-depleted T cells, or PBMCs; the material itself was cDNA or gDNA.

This CDR3 has 16 residues. V shed 6 bases, J shed 1 base, and the junction held 5 bases outside the gene matches. Germline CDR1 and CDR2: MDHEN and SYDVKM. Assay used: immunoSEQ multiplex PCR; TCRdb lists only in-frame clones, some missing. Of some 250,000 clones in the sample, 85% to 90% were seen once. The chain has TRBV28 and TRBJ2-1, with TRBD2 matching 11 bases. The source is a woman younger than 45 with COVID-19, enrolled during active disease. Source material: peripheral blood. CDR3 sequence: CASSLAGGLSYNEQFF. The CDR3 region has the DNA TGTGCCAGCAGCTTAGCGGGGGGGCTTTCCTACAATGAGCAGTTCTTC.